This entry lists 23 T cell receptor beta chains sequenced from one sample in a study of blood T cell repertoires in COVID-19. Using immunoSEQ multiplex PCR, the repertoire was profiled, and TCRdb retains in-frame clones only, with some absent. The table records about 100,000 clones, 70% to 80% of them present only once. Sequenced input: peripheral blood. The receptor set was obtained from a human donor in a cohort sampled during active COVID-19.

The chain carries TRBV19 and TRBJ2-4; D call uncertain. The germline CDR1 and CDR2 sequences are LNHDA and SQIVND (reference sequence). The CDR3 has 14 residues. V was shortened by 2 bases and J by 3 bases, with 8 bases between the two germline ends. This CDR3 is CASSIWQNKNIQYF. Written as DNA, the CDR3 is TGTGCCAGTAGTATATGGCAAAACAAAAACATTCAGTACTTC.

CDR3 protein: CASSPWRNSYNEQFF. The CDR3 DNA is TGTGCCAGCAGCCCCTGGCGGAACTCCTACAATGAGCAGTTCTTC. The V call is TRBV3-1 (or the pseudogene TRBV3-2), the J call TRBJ2-1; D not resolved. Per the germline V gene, CDR1 is LGHDT and CDR2 is YNNKEL (reference sequence). The V end lost 4 bases, the J end lost 0 bases, and 10 bases lay between the germline ends. The CDR3 is 15 amino acids.

A few counts support this clone. V is TRBV9 and J is TRBJ1-1, with 7 bases aligning to TRBD1. This CDR3 has 18 amino acids. Trimming took 4 bases from V and 0 from J; bases not matched to a gene: 15. Germline lookup yields CDR1 SGDLS and CDR2 YYNGEE. The CDR3 protein is CASSPHHGQVGVNTEAFF. In DNA, the CDR3 is TGTGCCAGCAGCCCTCATCACGGACAGGTGGGAGTGAACACTGAAGCTTTCTTT.

The CDR3 is CASSLDGGYGYTF. The CDR3 DNA follows: TGCGCCAGCAGCTTGGACGGGGGCTATGGCTACACCTTC. This rearrangement joins TRBV5-1 to TRBJ1-2; TRBD1 is a possible D gene (5 bases). Germline V gene data show CDR1 as SGHRS and CDR2 as YFSETQ. V was trimmed by 0 bases and J by 4 bases, leaving 7 bases between them. This CDR3 contains 13 residues.

This clone was counted between two and nine times. The chain employs TRBV11-3 and TRBJ2-2; D remains unclear. This CDR3 region has 14 residues. In germline, CDR1 is SGHNT, CDR2 YENEEA. Trimming cost V 0 bases and J 6 bases, with 8 bases left between them. As DNA, the CDR3 is TGTGCCAGCAGCTTAGATTTGAGGTCCGGGGAGCTGTTTTTT. This encodes CASSLDLRSGELFF.

This clone has only a few counts. The gene calls are TRBV15 and TRBJ2-3; the match to TRBD2 covers 11 bases. Trimming at V came to 5 bases and at J to 4 bases, leaving 5 bases not matched to a gene. Looked up from germline, CDR1 is LNHNV and CDR2 is YYDKDF (reference sequence). The CDR3 has 15 amino acids. The CDR3 is CATSHSGGAPDTQYF. The CDR3 nucleotides read TGTGCCACCAGCCATAGCGGGGGGGCCCCAGATACGCAGTATTTT.

J is TRBJ2-6 and V is TRBV7-9, with 9 bases fitting TRBD1. The junction had 5 bases not matched to a gene; V was cut back by 5 bases and J by 3 bases. Germline V CDR1 and CDR2: SEHNR, FQNEAQ (reference sequence). The CDR3 loop spans 16 amino acids. The CDR3 bases are TGTGCCAGCAGCACAGGGACAGGGTTTGGGGCCAACGTCCTGACTTTC. Translating gives CASSTGTGFGANVLTF.

The chain employs TRBV6-1 and TRBJ1-1; TRBD1 might be the D (5 bases). CDR1 is MNHNS and CDR2 is SASEGT in the germline V gene. The CDR3 length is 12 residues. The V and J ends lost 6 bases and 6 bases respectively, with 11 bases between them. Here the CDR3 reads CASSPGGPEAFF. The CDR3 DNA reads TGTGCCAGCAGCCCGGGGGGTCCTGAAGCTTTCTTT.

The chain employs TRBV7-8 and TRBJ1-2, with D unclear. Trimming shortened V by 5 bases and J by 7 bases, and 14 bases separated the two germline ends. This CDR3 contains 13 residues. Germline CDR1 SGHVS, CDR2 FQNEAQ. CDR3 DNA sequence: TGTGCCAGCAGCCTTGGAGTATCGGTTGGCTACACCTTC. Protein sequence: CASSLGVSVGYTF.

This clone occurred a few times. V and J are TRBV28 and TRBJ1-1, with D maybe TRBD1 (6 bases). The length of the CDR3 is 15 residues. The V end lost 6 bases, the J end lost 4 bases, and 18 bases lay between the germline ends. The V gene's germline CDR1 is MDHEN and CDR2 SYDVKM. Here the CDR3 reads CASSLPTGFATEAFF. The CDR3 region has the DNA TGTGCCAGCAGCCTACCAACAGGGTTTGCCACTGAAGCTTTCTTT.

DNA of the CDR3: TGTGCCAGCAGAGAGGGTGGTGGCTACACCTTC. It encodes CASREGGGYTF. The chain recombines TRBV2 with TRBJ1-2; D gene ambiguous. V was clipped by 6 bases and J by 7 bases, with 9 bases between them. CDR1 and CDR2 from the germline V gene are SNHLY and FYNNEI. The CDR3 sequence is 11 residues long.

This clone was observed a handful of times. The chain uses TRBV28 and TRBJ2-1; 9 bases are shared with TRBD2. CDR3 length: 17 residues. Losses at the gene ends were 2 bases for V and 8 bases for J; bases not matched to a gene: 13. The germline V gene has CDR1 MDHEN and CDR2 SYDVKM. CDR3 loop: CASSLGPGLAGRDEQFF. CDR3 in DNA: TGTGCCAGCAGTTTAGGACCGGGACTAGCCGGGAGGGATGAGCAGTTCTTC. Full variable domain (missing parts from reference TRBV28 and TRBJ2-1): DVKVTQSSRYLVKRTGEKVFLECVQDMDHENMFWYRQDPGLGLRLIYFSYDVKMKEKGDIPEGYSVSREKKERFSLILESASTNQTSMYLCASSLGPGLAGRDEQFFGPGTRLTVL.

The rearrangement joins TRBV11-2 to TRBJ2-1; 7 positions match TRBD1. This CDR3 comprises 16 residues. Germline assignment: CDR1 SGHAT and CDR2 FQNNGV. V trimming: 5 bases; J trimming: 4 bases; junction bases outside the gene matches: 11. The CDR3 protein is CASSLGGRGLYNEQFF. The CDR3 bases are TGTGCCAGCAGCCTAGGAGGCAGGGGGTTGTACAATGAGCAGTTCTTC.

This rearrangement joins TRBV5-8 to TRBJ1-3, with D possibly being TRBD1 (6 bases). Germline V lookup: CDR1 SGHTS, CDR2 YDEGEE. CDR3 length: 17 amino acids. The V gene lost 5 bases and the J gene lost 0 bases, with 18 bases spanning the gap. The CDR3 region is CASRTWGQGSSGNTIYF. The CDR3 coding sequence is TGTGCCAGCAGAACCTGGGGACAAGGGAGCTCTGGAAACACCATATATTTT.

The chain joins TRBV6-5 to TRBJ1-4, with 7 bases matching TRBD1. J gave up 8 bases and V 2 bases, and 5 bases lay outside the gene matches. Looked up from germline, CDR1 is MNHEY and CDR2 is SVGAGI. The CDR3 runs 14 residues. CDR3 amino acids: CASSYGRTGEKLFF. CDR3 DNA sequence: TGTGCCAGCAGTTACGGGCGGACAGGAGAAAAACTGTTTTTT.

J is TRBJ1-1 and V is TRBV19; D call uncertain. The CDR3 has 15 residues. Trimming removed 5 bases at V and 2 bases at J, with 15 bases between. Germline CDR1 is LNHDA and CDR2 is SQIVND (reference sequence). Written as DNA, the CDR3 is TGTGCCAGTAGTCCCCAGACTGGATCAAACACTGAAGCTTTCTTT. It codes for CASSPQTGSNTEAFF.

Here the CDR3 DNA reads TGTGCCATCAGGAAAGCTAGCGGGGGGTACACCGGGGAGCTGTTTTTT. Amino acid sequence: CAIRKASGGYTGELFF. V usage is TRBV10-3 and J usage is TRBJ2-2; 11 bases match TRBD2. The CDR3 length is 16 residues. Germline V gene data show CDR1 as ENHRY and CDR2 as SYGVKD. V lost 6 bases and J lost 3; bases outside the gene matches: 6.

This clone has just a few counts. The rearrangement joins TRBV6-5 to TRBJ1-5; TRBD1 might be the D (6 bases). Trimming took off 6 bases at V and 1 base at J, with 13 bases between the two ends. CDR1 is MNHEY and CDR2 is SVGAGI in the germline V gene. The CDR3 consists of 15 residues. CDR3 sequence: CASSLTGISNQPQHF. CDR3 in DNA: TGTGCCAGCAGCTTAACAGGGATCAGCAATCAGCCCCAGCATTTT.

This rearrangement joins TRBV28 to TRBJ1-4; no clear D gene. The V and J ends lost 6 bases and 8 bases respectively, with 13 bases between them. The CDR3 contains 13 residues. CDR1 MDHEN and CDR2 SYDVKM come from the germline V gene. Here the CDR3 reads CASSLAGQEKLFF. CDR3 bases: TGTGCCAGCAGCTTAGCGGGCCAGGAAAAACTGTTTTTT.

The chain employs TRBV4-2 and TRBJ2-2; 10 bases are shared with TRBD2. This CDR3 has 16 residues. V shed 3 bases and J 3 bases; nucleotides not matched to a gene: 4. CDR1 LGHNA and CDR2 YNFKEQ come from the germline V gene. The CDR3 region is CASSHRLAGDTGELFF. CDR3 in DNA: TGTGCCAGCAGCCACAGGCTAGCGGGAGACACCGGGGAGCTGTTTTTT.

As for this clone: The sample contains more than one DNA sequence encoding this CDR3. CDR3: CASSAGYEQYF. CDR3 bases: TGTGCCAGCTCAGCGGGATACGAGCAGTACTTC. This chain links TRBV3-1 (or the pseudogene TRBV3-2) with TRBJ2-7, with 7 bases matching TRBD2. Germline-derived CDR1 and CDR2 are LGHDT and YNNKEL (reference sequence). The CDR3 sequence is 11 residues long. The V and J ends lost 8 bases and 4 bases, in that order; junction bases with no gene match: 2.

The V call is TRBV7-9, the J call TRBJ2-5; tentatively, D is TRBD1 (6 bases). Trimming shortened V by 2 bases and J by 1 base, and 11 bases separated the two germline ends. The germline CDR1 and CDR2 sequences are SEHNR and FQNEAQ (reference sequence). The CDR3 has 15 amino acids. CDR3 bases: TGTGCCAGCAGCTTACCCGGACAGCTCCAAGAGACCCAGTACTTC. This encodes CASSLPGQLQETQYF.

The DNA of the CDR3 is TGTGCCAGCTCACCACGGCGGGCGGGGGGCACAGATACGCAGTATTTT. Translated: CASSPRRAGGTDTQYF. The chain links TRBV18 to TRBJ2-3; 7 bases align to TRBD2. Germline V gives CDR1 KGHSH, CDR2 LQKENI. The V gene end was trimmed by 1 base and the J gene end by 1 base; junction bases not matched to a gene: 5. The CDR3 sequence is 16 residues long. The full variable domain, its missing parts supplied by reference TRBV18 and TRBJ2-3, is NAGVMQNPRHLVRRRGQEARLRCSPMKGHSHVYWYRQLPEEGLKFMVYLQKENIIDESGMPKERFSAEFPKEGPSILRIQQVVRGDSAAYFCASSPRRAGGTDTQYFGPGTRLTVL.